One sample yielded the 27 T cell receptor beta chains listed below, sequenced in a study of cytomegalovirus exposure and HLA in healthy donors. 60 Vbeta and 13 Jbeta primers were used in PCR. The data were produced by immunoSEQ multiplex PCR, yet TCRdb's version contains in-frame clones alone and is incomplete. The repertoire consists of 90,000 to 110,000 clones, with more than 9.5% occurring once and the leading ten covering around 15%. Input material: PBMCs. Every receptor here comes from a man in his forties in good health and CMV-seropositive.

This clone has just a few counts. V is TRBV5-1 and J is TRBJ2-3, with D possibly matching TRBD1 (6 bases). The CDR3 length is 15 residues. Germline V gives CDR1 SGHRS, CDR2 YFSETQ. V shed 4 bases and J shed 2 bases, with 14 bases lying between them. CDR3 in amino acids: CASSPTGPYTDTQYF. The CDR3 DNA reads TGCGCCAGCAGCCCGACAGGACCTTACACAGATACGCAGTATTTT.

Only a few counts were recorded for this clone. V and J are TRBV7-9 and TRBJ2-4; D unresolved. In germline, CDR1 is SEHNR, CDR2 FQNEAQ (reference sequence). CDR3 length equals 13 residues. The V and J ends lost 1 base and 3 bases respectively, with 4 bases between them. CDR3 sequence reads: CASSLGHKNIQYF. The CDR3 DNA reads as TGTGCCAGCAGCTTAGGTCACAAAAACATTCAGTACTTC.

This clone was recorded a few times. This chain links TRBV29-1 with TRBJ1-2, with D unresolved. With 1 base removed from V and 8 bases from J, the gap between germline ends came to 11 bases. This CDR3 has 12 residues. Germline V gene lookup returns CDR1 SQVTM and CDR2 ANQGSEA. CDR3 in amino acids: CSVEGSGGGYTF. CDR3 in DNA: TGCAGCGTTGAAGGCTCAGGAGGAGGCTACACCTTC. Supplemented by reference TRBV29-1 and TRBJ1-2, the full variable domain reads SAVISQKPSRDICQRGTSLTIQCQVDSQVTMMFWYRQQPGQSLTLIATANQGSEATYESGFVIDKFPISRPNLTFSTLTVSNMSPEDSSIYLCSVEGSGGGYTFGSGTRLTVV.

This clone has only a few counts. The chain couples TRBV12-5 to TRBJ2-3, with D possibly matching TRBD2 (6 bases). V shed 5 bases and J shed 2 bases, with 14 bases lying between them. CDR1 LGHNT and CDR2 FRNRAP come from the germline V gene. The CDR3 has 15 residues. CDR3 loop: CASGSSGGFTDTQYF. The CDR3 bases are TGTGCTAGTGGTAGCTCCGGGGGATTCACAGATACGCAGTATTTT.

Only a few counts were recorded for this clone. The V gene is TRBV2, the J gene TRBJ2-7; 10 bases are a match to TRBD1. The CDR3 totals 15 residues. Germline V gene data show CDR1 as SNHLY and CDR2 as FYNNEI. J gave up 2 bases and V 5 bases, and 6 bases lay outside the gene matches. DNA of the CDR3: TGTGCCAGCAGTTACCGGGACAGGGGCCCCTACGAGCAGTACTTC. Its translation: CASSYRDRGPYEQYF.

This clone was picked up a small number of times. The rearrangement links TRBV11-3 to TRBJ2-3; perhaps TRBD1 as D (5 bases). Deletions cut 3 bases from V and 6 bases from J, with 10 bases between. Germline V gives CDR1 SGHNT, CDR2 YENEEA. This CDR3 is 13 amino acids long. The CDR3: CASSFGSGDTQYF. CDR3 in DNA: TGTGCCAGCAGCTTTGGGTCAGGGGATACGCAGTATTTT.

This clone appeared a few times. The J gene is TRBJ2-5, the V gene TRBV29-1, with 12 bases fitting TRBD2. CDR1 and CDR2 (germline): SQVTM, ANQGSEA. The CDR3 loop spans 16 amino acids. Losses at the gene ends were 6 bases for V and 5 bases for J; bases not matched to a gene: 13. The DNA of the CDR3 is TGCAGCGTCATGACTAGCGGGAGTGGGTCGGGGGAGACCCAGTACTTC. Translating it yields CSVMTSGSGSGETQYF.

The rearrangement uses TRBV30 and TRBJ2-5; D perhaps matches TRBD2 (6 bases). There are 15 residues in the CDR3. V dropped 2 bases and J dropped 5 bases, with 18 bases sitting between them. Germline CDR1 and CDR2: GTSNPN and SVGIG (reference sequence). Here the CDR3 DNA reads TGTGCCTGGAGTTATGATGGGGGGTCGTTTGAGACCCAGTACTTC. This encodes CAWSYDGGSFETQYF.

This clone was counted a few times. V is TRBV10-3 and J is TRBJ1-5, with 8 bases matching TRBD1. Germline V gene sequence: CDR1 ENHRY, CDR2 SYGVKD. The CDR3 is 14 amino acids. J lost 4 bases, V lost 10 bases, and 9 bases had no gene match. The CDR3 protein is CATRDRLENQPQHF. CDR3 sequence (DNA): TGTGCCACCCGGGACAGGTTAGAGAATCAGCCCCAGCATTTT.

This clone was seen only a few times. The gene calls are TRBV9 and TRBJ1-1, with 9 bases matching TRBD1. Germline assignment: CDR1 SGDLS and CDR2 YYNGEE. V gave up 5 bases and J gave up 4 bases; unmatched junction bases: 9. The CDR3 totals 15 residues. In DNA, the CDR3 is TGTGCCAGCAGTGAATTGACAGGGGGTTTCACTGAAGCTTTCTTT. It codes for CASSELTGGFTEAFF.

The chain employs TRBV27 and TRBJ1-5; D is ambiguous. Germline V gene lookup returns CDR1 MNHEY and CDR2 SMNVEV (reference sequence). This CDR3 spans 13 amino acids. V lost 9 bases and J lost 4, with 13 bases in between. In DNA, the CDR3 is TGTGCCAGATTTAATGCCGCGAATCAGCCCCAGCATTTT. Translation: CARFNAANQPQHF.

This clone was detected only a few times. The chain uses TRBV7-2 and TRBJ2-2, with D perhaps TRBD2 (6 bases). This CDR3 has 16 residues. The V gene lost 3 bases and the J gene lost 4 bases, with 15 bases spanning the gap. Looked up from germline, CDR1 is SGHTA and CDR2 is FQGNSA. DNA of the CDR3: TGTGCCAGCAGCTTGGACTATAAAGGAGTCACCGGGGAGCTGTTTTTT. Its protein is CASSLDYKGVTGELFF.

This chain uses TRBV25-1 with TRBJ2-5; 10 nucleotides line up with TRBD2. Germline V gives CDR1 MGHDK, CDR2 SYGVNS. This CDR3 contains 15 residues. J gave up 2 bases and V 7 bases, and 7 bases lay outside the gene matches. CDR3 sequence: CASTPALAGQETQYF. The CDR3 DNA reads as TGTGCCAGCACCCCGGCACTAGCGGGACAAGAGACCCAGTACTTC.

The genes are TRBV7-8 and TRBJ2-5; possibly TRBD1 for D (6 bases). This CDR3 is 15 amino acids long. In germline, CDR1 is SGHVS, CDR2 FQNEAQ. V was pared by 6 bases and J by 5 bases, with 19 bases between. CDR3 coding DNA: TGTGCCAGCAGTCAAAATAAACAGGGTATTGAGACCCAGTACTTC. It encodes CASSQNKQGIETQYF.

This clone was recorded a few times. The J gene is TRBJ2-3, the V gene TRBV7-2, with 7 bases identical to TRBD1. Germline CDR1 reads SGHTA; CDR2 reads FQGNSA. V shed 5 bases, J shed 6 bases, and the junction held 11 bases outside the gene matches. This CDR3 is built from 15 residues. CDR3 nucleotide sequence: TGTGCCAGCAGCCGCGTCCTGACAGGGTGGGATACGCAGTATTTT. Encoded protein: CASSRVLTGWDTQYF.

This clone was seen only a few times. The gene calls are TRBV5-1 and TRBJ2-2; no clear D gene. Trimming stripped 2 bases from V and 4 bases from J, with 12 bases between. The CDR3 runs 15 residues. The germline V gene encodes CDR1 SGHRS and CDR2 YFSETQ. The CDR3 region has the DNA TGCGCCAGCAGCTTTAGAGAGCTAAGCACCGGGGAGCTGTTTTTT. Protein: CASSFRELSTGELFF.

The CDR3 is CASSRGSPNGAGELFF. The CDR3 DNA is TGTGCCAGCAGCCGGGGTTCCCCGAATGGCGCCGGGGAGCTGTTTTTT. The chain has TRBV5-4 and TRBJ2-2, with a weak D call TRBD2 (5 bases). Germline CDR1 is SGHNT and CDR2 is YYREEE (reference sequence). The CDR3 is 16 residues long. Between the trimmed V and J ends, which lost 4 bases and 6 bases, there was a span of 19 bases.

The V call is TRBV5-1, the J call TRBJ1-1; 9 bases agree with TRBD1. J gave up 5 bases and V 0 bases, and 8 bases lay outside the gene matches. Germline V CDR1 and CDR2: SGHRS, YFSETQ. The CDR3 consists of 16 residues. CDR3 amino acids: CASSLGPTGGGTEAFF. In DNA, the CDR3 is TGCGCCAGCAGCTTGGGTCCGACAGGGGGAGGGACTGAAGCTTTCTTT.

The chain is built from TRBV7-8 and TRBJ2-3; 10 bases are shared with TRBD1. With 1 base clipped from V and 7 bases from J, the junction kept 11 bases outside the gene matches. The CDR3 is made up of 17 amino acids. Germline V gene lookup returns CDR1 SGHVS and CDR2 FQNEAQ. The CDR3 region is CASSLGDRGQGRNTQYF. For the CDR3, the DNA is TGTGCCAGCAGCTTAGGGGATAGGGGACAGGGGCGGAATACGCAGTATTTT.

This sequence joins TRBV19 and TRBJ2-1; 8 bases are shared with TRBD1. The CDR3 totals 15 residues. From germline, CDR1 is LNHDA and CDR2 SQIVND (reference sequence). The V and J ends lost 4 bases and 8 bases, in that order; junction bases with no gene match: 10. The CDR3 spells CASSKLRDRLHEQFF. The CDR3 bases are TGTGCCAGTAGTAAACTCCGGGACAGGTTGCATGAGCAGTTCTTC.

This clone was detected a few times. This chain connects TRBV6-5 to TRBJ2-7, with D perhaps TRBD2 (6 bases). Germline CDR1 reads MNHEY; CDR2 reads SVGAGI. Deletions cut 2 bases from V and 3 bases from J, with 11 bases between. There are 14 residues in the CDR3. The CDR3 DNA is TGTGCCAGCAGTTACGCGGAGGGAGGCTACGAGCAGTACTTC. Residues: CASSYAEGGYEQYF.

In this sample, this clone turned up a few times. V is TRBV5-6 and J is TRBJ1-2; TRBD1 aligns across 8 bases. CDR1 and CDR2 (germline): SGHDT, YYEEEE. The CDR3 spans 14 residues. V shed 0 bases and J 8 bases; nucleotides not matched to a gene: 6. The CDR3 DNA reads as TGTGCCAGCAGCTTGGAGGCGACAGGGGCGGGCTACACCTTC. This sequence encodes CASSLEATGAGYTF.

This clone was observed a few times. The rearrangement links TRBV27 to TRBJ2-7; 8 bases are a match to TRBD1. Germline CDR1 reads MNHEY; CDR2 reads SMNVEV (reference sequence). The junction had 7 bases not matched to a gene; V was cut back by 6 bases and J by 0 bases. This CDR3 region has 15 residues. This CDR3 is CASRETGGPSYEQYF. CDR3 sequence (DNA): TGTGCCAGCAGGGAAACAGGGGGTCCCTCCTACGAGCAGTACTTC.

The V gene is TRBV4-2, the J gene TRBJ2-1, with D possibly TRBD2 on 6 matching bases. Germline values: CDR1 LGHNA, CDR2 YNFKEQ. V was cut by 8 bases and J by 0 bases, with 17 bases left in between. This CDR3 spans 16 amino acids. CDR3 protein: CASVGGKGSSYNEQFF. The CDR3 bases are TGTGCCAGCGTCGGGGGTAAAGGGAGCTCCTACAATGAGCAGTTCTTC.

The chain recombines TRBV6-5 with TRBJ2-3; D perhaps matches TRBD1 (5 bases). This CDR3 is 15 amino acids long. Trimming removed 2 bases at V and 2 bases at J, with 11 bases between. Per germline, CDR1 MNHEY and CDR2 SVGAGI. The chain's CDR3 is CASSYDNRFTDTQYF. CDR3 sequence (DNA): TGTGCCAGCAGTTACGATAACAGGTTCACAGATACGCAGTATTTT.

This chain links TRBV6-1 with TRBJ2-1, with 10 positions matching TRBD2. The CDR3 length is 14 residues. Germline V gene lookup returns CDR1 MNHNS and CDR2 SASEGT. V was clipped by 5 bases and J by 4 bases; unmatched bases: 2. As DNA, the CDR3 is TGTGCCAGCAGTAGGACTAGCGGATACAATGAGCAGTTCTTC. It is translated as CASSRTSGYNEQFF.

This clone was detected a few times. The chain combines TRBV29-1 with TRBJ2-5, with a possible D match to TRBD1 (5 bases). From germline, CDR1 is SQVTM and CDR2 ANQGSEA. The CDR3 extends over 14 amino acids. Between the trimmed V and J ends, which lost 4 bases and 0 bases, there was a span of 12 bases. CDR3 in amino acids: CSVVVAGNQETQYF. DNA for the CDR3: TGCAGCGTTGTAGTCGCAGGGAACCAAGAGACCCAGTACTTC. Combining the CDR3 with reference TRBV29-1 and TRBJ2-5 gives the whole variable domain SAVISQKPSRDICQRGTSLTIQCQVDSQVTMMFWYRQQPGQSLTLIATANQGSEATYESGFVIDKFPISRPNLTFSTLTVSNMSPEDSSIYLCSVVVAGNQETQYFGPGTRLLVL.